The rows below give T cell receptor beta chains drawn from one sample of a study of T cells in tumors after PD-1 blockade. Assay: immunoSEQ multiplex PCR; the TCRdb copy retains only in-frame clones and omits some. Altogether 30,000 to 35,000 clones are present, 70% to 75% being singletons, with the ten largest covering almost 40%. This sample comprised PBMCs, obtained after anti-PD-1 treatment. The receptor set was obtained from a human donor with basal cell carcinoma. CDR3s include the opening cysteine and the closing phenylalanine or tryptophan. A D gene is named only where the DNA matches it firmly. Where a row states a size, it is once, few, many or the class of an expanded clone; other rows omit it.

j_gene,v_gene,d_gene,abundance,CDR3aa,CDR3nt
TRBJ1-6,TRBV6-6,-,-,CASRRKSETAYNSPLHF,TGTGCCAGCAGGCGAAAGTCCGAGACAGCCTATAATTCACCCCTCCACTTT
TRBJ2-7,TRBV3-1/TRBV3-2,-,-,CASSQAESEQYF,TGTGCCAGCAGCCAAGCGGAGAGCGAGCAGTACTTC
TRBJ2-1,TRBV6-5,-,-,CASRRTGNNEQFF,TGTGCCAGCCGACGGACTGGCAACAATGAGCAGTTCTTC
TRBJ1-1,TRBV7-2,TRBD1,-,CASSLARQGNTEAFF,TGTGCCAGCAGCTTAGCGAGACAGGGGAACACTGAAGCTTTCTTT
TRBJ1-1,TRBV5-8,-,few,CASSGGYRQSGAFF,TGTGCCAGCAGCGGGGGGTACCGACAGTCCGGAGCTTTCTTT
TRBJ2-2,TRBV7-8,TRBD1,-,CASSSRTGGGRAGELFF,TGTGCCAGCAGCTCCAGGACAGGGGGTGGAAGGGCCGGGGAGCTGTTTTTT
TRBJ1-4,TRBV9,TRBD1,-,CASSQTGANEKLFF,TGTGCCAGCTCGCAAACAGGGGCTAATGAAAAACTGTTTTTT
TRBJ2-6,TRBV21-1,-,-,CASSKEPGAVISGANVLTF,TGTGCCAGCAGCAAAGAACCGGGGGCGGTTATCTCTGGGGCCAACGTCCTGACTTTC
TRBJ1-1,TRBV6-6,-,once,CASSYDSRGGEAFF,TGTGCCAGCAGTTATGACTCTCGGGGAGGCGAAGCTTTCTTT
TRBJ1-1,TRBV5-5,TRBD1,-,CASSSKGTGLTEAFF,TGTGCCAGCAGCTCGAAGGGGACAGGGCTCACTGAAGCTTTCTTT
TRBJ1-1,TRBV19,-,-,CASSMTDTEAFF,TGTGCCAGTAGTATGACTGACACTGAAGCTTTCTTT
TRBJ1-1,TRBV28,TRBD1,-,CASKEGQGRTEAFF,TGTGCCAGCAAGGAGGGACAGGGGAGGACTGAAGCTTTCTTT
TRBJ2-5,TRBV7-3,TRBD2,-,CASSRGGNGQETQYF,TGTGCCAGCAGCCGCGGGGGGAACGGGCAAGAGACCCAGTACTTC
TRBJ1-1,TRBV27,-,-,CASSLGPLNTEAFF,TGTGCCAGCAGTTTAGGACCGTTGAACACTGAAGCTTTCTTT
TRBJ1-2,TRBV10-3,-,many,CAISELQQGTANYGYTF,TGTGCCATCAGTGAGCTTCAACAGGGAACCGCTAACTATGGCTACACCTTC
TRBJ1-6,TRBV6-6,-,once,CASSYNRRESPLHF,TGTGCCAGCAGTTACAACAGGAGAGAGTCACCCCTCCACTTT
TRBJ1-4,TRBV5-1,-,-,CASSFRQESNEKLFF,TGCGCCAGCAGCTTCCGACAGGAAAGTAATGAAAAACTGTTTTTT
TRBJ1-6,TRBV4-3,-,medium-sized,CASSQDRGDNSPLHF,TGCGCCAGCAGCCAAGACCGGGGGGATAATTCACCCCTCCACTTT
TRBJ2-3,TRBV4-3,-,once,CASSQSPGVTDTQYF,TGCGCCAGCAGCCAATCCCCCGGAGTCACAGATACGCAGTATTTT
TRBJ2-1,TRBV5-1,-,-,CASSLGHLLDEQFF,TGCGCCAGCAGCTTGGGTCACCTTCTCGATGAGCAGTTCTTC
TRBJ1-1,TRBV5-4,-,once,CASSQKGIMNTEAFF,TGTGCCAGCAGCCAAAAGGGAATCATGAACACTGAAGCTTTCTTT
TRBJ2-7,TRBV6-5,TRBD1,-,CASSQQGSGEQYF,TGTGCCAGCAGTCAACAGGGGTCCGGAGAGCAGTACTTC
TRBJ1-3,TRBV7-2,-,-,CASSLAADAGNTIYF,TGTGCCAGCAGCTTAGCGGCGGACGCTGGAAACACCATATATTTT
TRBJ2-7,TRBV5-4,TRBD1,few,CASSSIGQGAIFGQYF,TGTGCCAGCAGCTCTATCGGACAGGGGGCTATCTTTGGGCAGTACTTC
TRBJ1-3,TRBV5-1,-,-,CASSFTPTASYSGNTIYF,TGCGCCAGCAGCTTCACTCCGACAGCGTCATACTCTGGAAACACCATATATTTT
TRBJ1-2,TRBV7-2,-,-,CASSSRRDGNYGYTF,TGTGCCAGCAGCTCCCGGAGGGACGGGAACTATGGCTACACCTTC
TRBJ2-1,TRBV6-2/TRBV6-3,-,-,CASSRTAPPPSSYNEQFF,TGTGCCAGCAGTAGGACAGCTCCCCCCCCAAGCTCCTACAATGAGCAGTTCTTC
TRBJ1-1,TRBV28,TRBD1,few,CASRVQGQGTVGAFF,TGTGCCAGCAGGGTCCAAGGACAGGGCACCGTGGGAGCTTTCTTT
TRBJ1-3,TRBV9,-,-,CASSVAPGQDPGNTIYF,TGTGCCAGCAGCGTAGCCCCGGGACAAGACCCTGGAAACACCATATATTTT
TRBJ2-7,TRBV6-5,-,-,CASSRDWTSYEQYF,TGTGCCAGCAGCCGGGACTGGACATCCTACGAGCAGTACTTC
TRBJ1-2,TRBV10-3,TRBD1,-,CAISATGGDGYTF,TGTGCCATCAGTGCGACAGGGGGTGATGGCTACACCTTC
TRBJ1-4,TRBV7-9,-,once,CASTQSYLSGDTNEKLFF,TGTGCCAGCACCCAATCCTACTTATCAGGGGATACTAATGAAAAACTGTTTTTT
TRBJ2-3,TRBV19,TRBD2,-,CASRNSGGAPDTQYF,TGTGCCAGTAGAAATAGCGGGGGGGCACCAGATACGCAGTATTTT
TRBJ1-6,TRBV29-1,-,few,CSVANQVFYNSPLHF,TGCAGCGTTGCAAATCAGGTCTTCTATAATTCACCCCTCCACTTT
TRBJ1-6,TRBV7-8,-,few,CASSPEGWGGSYNSPLHF,TGTGCCAGCAGCCCGGAGGGGTGGGGGGGTTCCTATAATTCACCCCTCCACTTT
TRBJ1-2,TRBV3-1/TRBV3-2,-,-,CASSQGAGSVYGYTF,TGTGCCAGCAGCCAAGGGGCAGGGTCAGTCTATGGCTACACCTTC
TRBJ2-3,TRBV29-1,-,-,CSATRSADTQYF,TGCAGCGCGACGCGTAGCGCAGATACGCAGTATTTT